This T cell receptor beta chain comes out of a study of technical replicates of blood from several donors. Using immunoSEQ multiplex PCR, the repertoire was profiled, and TCRdb retains in-frame clones only, with some absent. The data contain about 67,000 clones, 95% to 98% of them singletons. V lost 5 bases and J lost 2, with 22 bases in between. Per germline, CDR1 SEHNR and CDR2 FQNEAQ (reference sequence). This CDR3 has 17 residues. Sequencing input: T cells isolated from PBMCs. The chain employs TRBV7-9 and TRBJ2-7, with D tentatively TRBD1 (6 bases). The sequence was obtained from a human donor in good health. CDR3 DNA: TGTGCCAGCAGCCCTCACCGAGCCGACAGGTACACCTACGAGCAGTACTTC. Protein: CASSPHRADRYTYEQYF.